This TCR beta chain was found in a study of early T cells in non-severe SARS-CoV-2 infection. Across the study: Sequenced bulk RNA came from whole blood that was unsorted, and chains were unpaired.

The CDR3 length is 12 residues. Trimming left V 2 bases short and J 14 bases short, with 15 bases between. The library protocol tagged individual cDNA molecules with unique molecular identifiers. One entry per CDR3 protein, called by TCRdb with MiXCR from the 5' RACE reads. The sample lists about 77,000 distinct CDR3 sequences, about a sixth occurring once. Study findings and constraints: VDJdb matches were skewed toward anti-spike CD8 T cell responses.

This clonotype was recorded at least ten times. Its antigen remains unknown. The chain employs TRBV12-3 or TRBV12-4 and TRBJ1-1; D is possibly TRBD1 (6 bases). This sequence originates from an adult who was a healthcare worker with PCR-confirmed SARS-CoV-2 infection or an uninfected control (not recorded which). Sequencing was performed on whole blood. CDR3 nucleotide sequence: TGTGCCAGCAGTTTAAAAGGGCAGGGGCGGTTCTTT. It yields the protein CASSLKGQGRFF.